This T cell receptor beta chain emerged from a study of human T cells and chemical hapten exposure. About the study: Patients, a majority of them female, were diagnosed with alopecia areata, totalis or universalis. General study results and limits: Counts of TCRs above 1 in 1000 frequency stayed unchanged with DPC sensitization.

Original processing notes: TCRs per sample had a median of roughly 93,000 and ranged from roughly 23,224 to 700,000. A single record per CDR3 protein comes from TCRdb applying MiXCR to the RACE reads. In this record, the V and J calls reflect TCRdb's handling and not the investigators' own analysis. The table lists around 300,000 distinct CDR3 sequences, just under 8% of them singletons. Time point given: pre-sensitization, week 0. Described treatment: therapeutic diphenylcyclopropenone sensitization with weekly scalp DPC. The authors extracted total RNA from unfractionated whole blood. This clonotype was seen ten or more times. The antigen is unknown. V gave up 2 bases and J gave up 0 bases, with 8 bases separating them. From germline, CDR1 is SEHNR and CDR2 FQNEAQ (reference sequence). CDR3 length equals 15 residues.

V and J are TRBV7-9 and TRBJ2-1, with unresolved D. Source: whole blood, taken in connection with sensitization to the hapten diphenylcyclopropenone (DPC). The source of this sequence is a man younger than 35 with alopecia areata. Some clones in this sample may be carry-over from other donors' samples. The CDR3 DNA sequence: TGTGCCAGCAGCTTAATTTCAAGCTCCTACAATGAGCAGTTCTTC. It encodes CASSLISSSYNEQFF.